This T cell receptor (beta chain) was captured in a study of blood T cell repertoires in COVID-19. Study-wide context: Some COVID-19 samples were acute and others convalescent; all came from the United States, Italy and Spain. Sources were T cells, B-cell-depleted T cells, or PBMCs; the material itself was cDNA or gDNA.

V was clipped by 4 bases and J by 0 bases; unmatched bases: 10. The germline V gene encodes CDR1 SGHRS and CDR2 YFSETQ. The CDR3 runs 17 residues. How the authors handled the data: Using reference gene primer amplification, nucleated cell counts were estimated. Sequenced by immunoSEQ multiplex PCR; TCRdb stores in-frame clones only, minus some. V, J and clone size are those of that table, while D and trimming were read from the DNA. The sample has about 23,000 clones, 70% to 90% seen once. The rearrangement links TRBV5-1 to TRBJ2-1; 7 bases map to TRBD1. Source material: peripheral blood. This receptor was taken from a woman of 80 years or more with acute or convalescent COVID-19. CDR3 sequence: CASSPTLTGISYNEQFF. DNA for the CDR3: TGCGCCAGCAGCCCGACCCTGACAGGGATCTCCTACAATGAGCAGTTCTTC.